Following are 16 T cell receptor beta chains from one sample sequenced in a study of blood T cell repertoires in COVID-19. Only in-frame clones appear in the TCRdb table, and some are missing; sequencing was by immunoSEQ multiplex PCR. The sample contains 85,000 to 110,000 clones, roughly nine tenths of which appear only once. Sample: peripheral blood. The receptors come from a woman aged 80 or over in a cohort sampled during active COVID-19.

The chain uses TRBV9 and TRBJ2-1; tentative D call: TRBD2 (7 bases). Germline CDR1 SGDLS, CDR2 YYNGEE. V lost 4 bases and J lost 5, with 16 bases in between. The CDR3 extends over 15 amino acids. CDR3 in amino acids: CASSPMGGAHNEQFF. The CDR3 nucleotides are TGTGCCAGCAGCCCTATGGGGGGGGCCCACAATGAGCAGTTCTTC.

CDR3 region: CASSRQGADTQYF. The CDR3 coding sequence is TGTGCCAGCAGTAGACAGGGGGCAGATACGCAGTATTTT. The genes are TRBV28 and TRBJ2-3, with 9 positions matching TRBD1. Germline CDR1 is MDHEN and CDR2 is SYDVKM. J was trimmed by 4 bases and V by 5 bases; bases with no gene match: 1. The CDR3 runs 13 residues.

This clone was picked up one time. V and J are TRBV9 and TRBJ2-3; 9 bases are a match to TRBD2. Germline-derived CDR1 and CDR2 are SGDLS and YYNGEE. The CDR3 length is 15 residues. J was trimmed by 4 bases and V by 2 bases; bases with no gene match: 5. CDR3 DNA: TGTGCCAGCAGCGTTTTAGCGGGAGTATCAGATACGCAGTATTTT. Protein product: CASSVLAGVSDTQYF.

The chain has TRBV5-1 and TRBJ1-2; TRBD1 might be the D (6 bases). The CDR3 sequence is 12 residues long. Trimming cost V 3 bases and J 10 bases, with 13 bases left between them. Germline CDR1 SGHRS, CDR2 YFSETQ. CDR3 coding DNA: TGCGCCAGCAGCTCGCAGGGGTCTGACTACACCTTC. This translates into CASSSQGSDYTF.

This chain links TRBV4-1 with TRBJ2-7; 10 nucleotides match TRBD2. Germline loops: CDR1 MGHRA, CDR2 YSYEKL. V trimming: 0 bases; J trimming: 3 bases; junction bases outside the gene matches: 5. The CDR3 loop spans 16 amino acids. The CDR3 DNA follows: TGCGCCAGCAGCCAAGATGGTAGGACTAGCGGCTACGAGCAGTACTTC. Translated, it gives CASSQDGRTSGYEQYF.

In DNA form, the CDR3 reads TGTGCCAGCAGCAGGGAGGGCACCGGGGAGCTGTTTTTT. Amino acid sequence: CASSREGTGELFF. The genes are TRBV4-2 and TRBJ2-2; 7 bases are shared with TRBD2. V shed 5 bases and J 4 bases; nucleotides not matched to a gene: 1. CDR1 is LGHNA and CDR2 is YNFKEQ in the germline V gene. This CDR3 is built from 13 residues.

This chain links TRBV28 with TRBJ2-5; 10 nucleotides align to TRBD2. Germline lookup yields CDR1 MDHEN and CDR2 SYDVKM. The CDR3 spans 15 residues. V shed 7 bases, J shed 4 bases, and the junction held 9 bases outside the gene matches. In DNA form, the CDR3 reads TGTGCCAGCACAAAAGGACTAGCGGCTGCAGAGACCCAGTACTTC. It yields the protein CASTKGLAAAETQYF.

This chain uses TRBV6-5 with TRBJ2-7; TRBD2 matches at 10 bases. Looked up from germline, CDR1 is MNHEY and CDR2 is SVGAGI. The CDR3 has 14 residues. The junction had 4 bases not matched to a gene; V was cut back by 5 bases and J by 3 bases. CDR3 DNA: TGTGCCAGCAGTCTTTCTAGCGGGGGCTACGAGCAGTACTTC. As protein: CASSLSSGGYEQYF.

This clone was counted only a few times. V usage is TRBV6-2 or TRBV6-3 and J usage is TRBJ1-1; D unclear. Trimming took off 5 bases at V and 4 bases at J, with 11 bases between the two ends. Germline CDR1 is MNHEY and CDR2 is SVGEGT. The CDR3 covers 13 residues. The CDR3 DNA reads TGTGCCAGCAGTAGGCTTAGAGGCACTGAAGCTTTCTTT. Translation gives CASSRLRGTEAFF.

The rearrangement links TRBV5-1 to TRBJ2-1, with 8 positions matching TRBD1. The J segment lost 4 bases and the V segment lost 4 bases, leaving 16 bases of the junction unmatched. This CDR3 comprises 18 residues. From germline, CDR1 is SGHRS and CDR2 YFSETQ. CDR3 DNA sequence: TGCGCCAGCAGCGCGGGACAGGCGGCTAGACGCCAATACAATGAGCAGTTCTTC. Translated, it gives CASSAGQAARRQYNEQFF. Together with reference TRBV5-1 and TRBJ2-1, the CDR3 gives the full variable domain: KAGVTQTPRYLIKTRGQQVTLSCSPISGHRSVSWYQQTPGQGLQFLFEYFSETQRNKGNFPGRFSGRQFSNSRSEMNVSTLELGDSALYLCASSAGQAARRQYNEQFFGPGTRLTVL.

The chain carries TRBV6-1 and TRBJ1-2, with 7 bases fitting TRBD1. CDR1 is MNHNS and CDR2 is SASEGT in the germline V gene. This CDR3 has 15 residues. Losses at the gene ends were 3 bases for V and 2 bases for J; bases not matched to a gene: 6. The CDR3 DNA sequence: TGTGCCAGCAGTGAGATCCCGGGACAGAACTATGGCTACACCTTC. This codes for CASSEIPGQNYGYTF.

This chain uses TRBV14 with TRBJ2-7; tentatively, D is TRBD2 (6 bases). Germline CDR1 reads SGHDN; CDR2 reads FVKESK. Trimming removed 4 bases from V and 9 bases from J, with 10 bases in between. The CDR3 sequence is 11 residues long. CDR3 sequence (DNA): TGTGCCAGCAGCCGGGAGGAAGGGCAGTACTTC. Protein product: CASSREEGQYF.

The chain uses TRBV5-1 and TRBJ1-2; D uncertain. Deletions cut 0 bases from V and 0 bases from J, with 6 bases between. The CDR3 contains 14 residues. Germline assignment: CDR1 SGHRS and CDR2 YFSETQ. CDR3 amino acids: CASSLGSANYGYTF. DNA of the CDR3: TGCGCCAGCAGCTTGGGAAGCGCTAACTATGGCTACACCTTC.

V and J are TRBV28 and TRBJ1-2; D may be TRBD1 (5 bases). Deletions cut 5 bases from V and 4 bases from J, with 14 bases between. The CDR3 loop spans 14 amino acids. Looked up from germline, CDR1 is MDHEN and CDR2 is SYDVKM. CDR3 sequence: CASSEFGGTYGYTF. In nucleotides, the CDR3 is TGTGCCAGCAGTGAGTTTGGGGGGACCTATGGCTACACCTTC.

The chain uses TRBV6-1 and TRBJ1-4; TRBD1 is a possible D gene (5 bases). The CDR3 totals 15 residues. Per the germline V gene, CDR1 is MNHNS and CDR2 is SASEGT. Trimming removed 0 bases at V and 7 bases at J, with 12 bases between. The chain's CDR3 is CASSEARGRGEKLFF. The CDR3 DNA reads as TGTGCCAGCAGTGAAGCTAGGGGCAGAGGTGAAAAACTGTTTTTT.

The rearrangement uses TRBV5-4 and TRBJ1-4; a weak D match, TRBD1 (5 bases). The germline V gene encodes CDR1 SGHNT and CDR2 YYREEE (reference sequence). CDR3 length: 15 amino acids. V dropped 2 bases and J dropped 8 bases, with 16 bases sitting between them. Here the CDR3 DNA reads TGTGCCAGCAGCTTTTTAGTGGGAGGGGAAGAAAAACTGTTTTTT. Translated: CASSFLVGGEEKLFF.